The clone carrying this T cell receptor (beta chain) was found once. The antigen is undetermined. Germline V lookup: CDR1 SEHNR, CDR2 FQNEAQ (reference sequence). Trimming took 5 bases from V and 4 from J; bases not matched to a gene: 11. This CDR3 has 18 amino acids. Each sorted population was over 98% pure. The data derive from a study of beta chain features in type 1 diabetes. About the research overall: Healthy donors, compared against patients, showed similar age, gender and cell yields. General study findings and limits: TCRB CDR3s from Type 1 diabetes patients were moderately but significantly shorter in all four CD4+ subsets. Amplification by PCR could prefer shorter templates, with the same effect in patients and controls.

TCRB transcripts that were expressed got sequenced, as all of the isolated RNA had been reverse transcribed. The table came from immunoSEQ multiplex PCR; TCRdb's copy has only in-frame clones and leaves some out. This sample has under 900,000 clones, with 15% to 20% found just once. This clonotype was obtained from a woman under 30 in good health. Sequenced material: naive CD4+ T cells from blood. This sequence joins TRBV7-9 and TRBJ2-5; TRBD2 agrees at 15 bases. The CDR3 DNA reads TGTGCCAGCAGCCAAGGGACTAGCGGGAGGAGGGGGCCAGAGACCCAGTACTTC. Translated, it gives CASSQGTSGRRGPETQYF.